The 15 T cell receptor beta chains presented below share a single source sample, sequenced in a study of blood T cell repertoires in COVID-19. TCRdb's table, derived via immunoSEQ multiplex PCR, lists solely in-frame clones and lacks some. The sample holds 280,000 or so clones, around nine tenths seen once. The sequenced material came from PBMCs or T cells enriched from blood (not recorded which). The source of these receptors is a woman aged 40 to 50 who had recovered from COVID-19.

The V and J genes are TRBV27 and TRBJ1-2; perhaps TRBD1 as D (6 bases). This CDR3 spans 14 amino acids. Germline assignment: CDR1 MNHEY and CDR2 SMNVEV (reference sequence). Deletions cut 3 bases from V and 4 bases from J, with 12 bases between. CDR3 in DNA: TGTGCCAGCAGTTTCTCAGGGGCGCGCTATGGCTACACCTTC. Translated, it gives CASSFSGARYGYTF.

CDR3 region: CASSLTAGGGYTF. The CDR3 region has the DNA TGTGCCAGCAGTTTAACCGCCGGGGGTGGCTACACCTTC. V and J are TRBV28 and TRBJ1-2; D perhaps matches TRBD1 (5 bases). Between the trimmed V and J ends, which lost 2 bases and 7 bases, there was a span of 11 bases. Per germline, CDR1 MDHEN and CDR2 SYDVKM. The CDR3 spans 13 residues.

J is TRBJ2-2 and V is TRBV4-3; the match to TRBD2 covers 9 bases. The germline CDR1 and CDR2 sequences are LGHNA and YSLEER. J lost 7 bases, V lost 1 base, and 13 bases had no gene match. This CDR3 region has 18 residues. The CDR3 nucleotides are TGCGCCAGCAGCCAAGGTGTTGGGGCGGGAGGGCTTGTCGGGGAGCTGTTTTTT. Protein sequence: CASSQGVGAGGLVGELFF.

This chain joins TRBV9 and TRBJ2-5; D may be TRBD2 (5 bases). CDR1 is SGDLS and CDR2 is YYNGEE in the germline V gene. V lost 0 bases and J 5 bases, leaving 8 bases between the germline ends. This CDR3 is 13 amino acids long. The CDR3 nucleotides are TGTGCCAGCAGCGTAGCTAGCTCGGAGACCCAGTACTTC. It encodes CASSVASSETQYF. Supplemented by reference TRBV9 and TRBJ2-5, the full variable domain reads DSGVTQTPKHLITATGQRVTLRCSPRSGDLSVYWYQQSLDQGLQFLIQYYNGEERAKGNILERFSAQQFPDLHSELNLSSLELGDSALYFCASSVASSETQYFGPGTRLLVL.

The gene calls are TRBV19 and TRBJ2-3; no clear D gene. Trimming cost V 4 bases and J 2 bases, with 7 bases left between them. CDR1 and CDR2 (germline): LNHDA, SQIVND (reference sequence). The CDR3 contains 13 residues. The CDR3 protein is CASSNENTDTQYF. In DNA, the CDR3 is TGTGCCAGTAGTAACGAGAACACAGATACGCAGTATTTT.

This chain connects TRBV5-1 to TRBJ1-2; D ambiguous. The CDR3 consists of 15 residues. V lost 1 base and J 4 bases, leaving 14 bases between the germline ends. Germline CDR1 reads SGHRS; CDR2 reads YFSETQ. CDR3: CASSLISEISYGYTF. CDR3 coding DNA: TGCGCCAGCAGCTTGATCTCTGAGATTAGCTATGGCTACACCTTC.

The rearrangement joins TRBV7-8 to TRBJ2-7; TRBD1 might be the D (6 bases). Germline V gene sequence: CDR1 SGHVS, CDR2 FQNEAQ. Trimming shortened V by 3 bases and J by 2 bases, and 23 bases separated the two germline ends. The CDR3 has 18 amino acids. The CDR3 region has the DNA TGTGCCAGCAGCTTTAACAGGGCAACCAGGGGACAACCCTACGAGCAGTACTTC. Translation: CASSFNRATRGQPYEQYF.

The genes are TRBV5-1 and TRBJ2-1; tentatively, D is TRBD1 (6 bases). Trimming took off 3 bases at V and 6 bases at J, with 13 bases between the two ends. The CDR3 runs 14 residues. Germline V gene sequence: CDR1 SGHRS, CDR2 YFSETQ. The CDR3 sequence is CASSYLDSTNEQFF. In nucleotides, the CDR3 is TGCGCCAGCAGCTACCTGGACAGTACCAATGAGCAGTTCTTC.

The CDR3 loop is CASSLGLPPYNEQFF. Written as DNA, the CDR3 is TGTGCCAGCAGCTTAGGGCTCCCCCCGTACAATGAGCAGTTCTTC. The V gene is TRBV7-2, the J gene TRBJ2-1; no clear D. The V gene lost 1 base and the J gene lost 4 bases, with 11 bases spanning the gap. The length of the CDR3 is 15 residues. From germline, CDR1 is SGHTA and CDR2 FQGNSA. Looking up the rest from reference TRBV7-2 and TRBJ2-1 gives the full variable domain: GAGVSQSPSNKVTEKGKDVELRCDPISGHTALYWYRQSLGQGLEFLIYFQGNSAPDKSGLPSDRFSAERTGGSVSTLTIQRTQQEDSAVYLCASSLGLPPYNEQFFGPGTRLTVL.

The chain combines TRBV7-2 with TRBJ1-4; a possible D gene is TRBD1 (5 bases). The germline V and J ends were trimmed by 5 bases and 5 bases, with 21 bases remaining between them. The CDR3 sequence is 17 residues long. The germline gives CDR1 SGHTA, CDR2 FQGNSA. The CDR3 loop reads CASSPSGGGVENEKLFF. In DNA, the CDR3 is TGTGCCAGCAGCCCATCAGGTGGAGGGGTCGAGAATGAAAAACTGTTTTTT. The full variable domain, completed using reference TRBV7-2 and TRBJ1-4, is GAGVSQSPSNKVTEKGKDVELRCDPISGHTALYWYRQSLGQGLEFLIYFQGNSAPDKSGLPSDRFSAERTGGSVSTLTIQRTQQEDSAVYLCASSPSGGGVENEKLFFGSGTQLSVL.

The CDR3 sequence is CASSQDPAGPQGPQHF. The CDR3 nucleotides are TGCGCCAGCAGCCAAGATCCGGCAGGCCCTCAGGGGCCCCAGCATTTT. The chain is built from TRBV4-1 and TRBJ1-5, with TRBD1 as a possible D gene (5 bases). The CDR3 loop spans 16 amino acids. Germline values: CDR1 MGHRA, CDR2 YSYEKL. Trimming left V 0 bases short and J 9 bases short, with 18 bases between.

V usage is TRBV7-9 and J usage is TRBJ2-2, with 7 bases lining up with TRBD1. Germline-derived CDR1 and CDR2 are SEHNR and FQNEAQ (reference sequence). Germline trimming cut 5 bases from V and 5 bases from J; bases unmatched to any gene: 11. This CDR3 is built from 16 residues. This CDR3 is CASSRQGEVLTGELFF. Written as DNA, the CDR3 is TGTGCCAGCAGCCGACAGGGTGAGGTTCTAACCGGGGAGCTGTTTTTT. The full variable domain, its missing parts supplied by reference TRBV7-9 and TRBJ2-2, is DTGVSQNPRHKITKRGQNVTFRCDPISEHNRLYWYRQTLGQGPEFLTYFQNEAQLEKSRLLSDRFSAERPKGSFSTLEIQRTEQGDSAMYLCASSRQGEVLTGELFFGEGSRLTVL.

This chain links TRBV6-1 with TRBJ2-7; 7 nucleotides match TRBD1. CDR1 and CDR2 (germline): MNHNS, SASEGT. J was trimmed by 3 bases and V by 3 bases; bases with no gene match: 8. This CDR3 spans 15 amino acids. CDR3 sequence (DNA): TGTGCCAGCAGTGAGGGCCCAGGGGGTATCTACGAGCAGTACTTC. This codes for CASSEGPGGIYEQYF.

The J gene is TRBJ2-1, the V gene TRBV11-2; 8 bases agree with TRBD2. V lost 5 bases and J lost 4; bases outside the gene matches: 13. The CDR3 extends over 17 amino acids. Germline lookup yields CDR1 SGHAT and CDR2 FQNNGV. CDR3: CASSHLGPLAGYNEQFF. For the CDR3, the DNA is TGTGCCAGCAGCCATCTGGGGCCCTTAGCGGGATACAATGAGCAGTTCTTC.

This clone was observed a few times. The V gene is TRBV19, the J gene TRBJ2-3; 9 nucleotides match TRBD2. From germline, CDR1 is LNHDA and CDR2 SQIVND (reference sequence). This CDR3 region has 13 residues. V shed 9 bases and J 1 base; nucleotides not matched to a gene: 2. The CDR3 nucleotides are TGTGCCAGCCGGACTAGCGGCACAGATACGCAGTATTTT. This sequence encodes CASRTSGTDTQYF.